The 10 T cell receptor beta chains below come from one sample, sequenced in a study of human T cells and chemical hapten exposure. Time point of the sample: patch test 3, about 24 weeks after DPC sensitization. Documented treatment: therapeutic diphenylcyclopropenone sensitization with weekly scalp DPC. One entry per CDR3 protein results from TCRdb running MiXCR on the RACE reads. The sample gives about 160,000 distinct CDR3 sequences, around a quarter of which show up once; roughly 2.2% is in the top ten. The material sequenced was whole blood, taken in connection with sensitization to the hapten diphenylcyclopropenone (DPC). The receptors come from a woman aged 18-29 years with alopecia areata. Some clones in this sample may be carry-over from other donors' samples.

CDR3 bases: TGCAGTGCTGAGGCCGGGGCGGGGGACACTGAAGCTTTCTTT. Translated: CSAEAGAGDTEAFF. V usage is TRBV20-1 and J usage is TRBJ1-1, with D possibly TRBD1 on 5 matching bases. The CDR3 spans 14 residues. Germline V gene lookup returns CDR1 DFQATT and CDR2 SNEGSKA (reference sequence). V was trimmed by 5 bases and J by 3 bases, leaving 16 bases between them.

A few counts support this clonotype. This chain connects TRBV24-1 to TRBJ2-4, with TRBD1 identical over 7 bases. CDR1 KGHDR and CDR2 SFDVKD come from the germline V gene. V lost 2 bases and J lost 6; bases outside the gene matches: 3. The CDR3 is 14 amino acids. The chain's CDR3 is CATSDSWTGNIQYF. As DNA, the CDR3 is TGTGCCACCAGTGATTCCTGGACAGGAAACATTCAGTACTTC.

This chain connects TRBV20-1 to TRBJ2-5, with 10 bases lining up with TRBD1. The germline V gene has CDR1 DFQATT and CDR2 SNEGSKA (reference sequence). J gave up 4 bases and V 3 bases, and 8 bases lay outside the gene matches. The CDR3 totals 15 residues. Here the CDR3 reads CSARGDRGLRETQYF. The CDR3 nucleotides are TGCAGTGCTAGGGGTGACAGGGGGCTCAGAGAGACCCAGTACTTC.

This clonotype showed up just a few times. This chain links TRBV27 with TRBJ1-6; 9 bases align to TRBD1. The CDR3 contains 16 residues. J lost 14 bases, V lost 4 bases, and 15 bases had no gene match. CDR1 MNHEY and CDR2 SMNVEV come from the germline V gene (reference sequence). This CDR3 is CASSSPSRDRVSSLHF. The CDR3 nucleotides read TGTGCCAGCAGTTCCCCCTCCCGGGACAGGGTTTCTTCCCTCCACTTT.

This sequence joins TRBV6-5 and TRBJ1-2; the D gene is possibly TRBD1 (5 bases). Trimming shortened V by 5 bases and J by 2 bases, and 21 bases separated the two germline ends. The CDR3 covers 17 residues. Germline assignment: CDR1 MNHEY and CDR2 SVGAGI. The CDR3 protein is CASSPLVLAGKNYGYTF. In DNA, the CDR3 is TGTGCCAGCAGTCCCTTAGTTCTTGCAGGGAAGAACTATGGCTACACCTTC.

V is TRBV6-6 and J is TRBJ1-1, with a possible D match to TRBD1 (5 bases). Deletions cut 5 bases from V and 11 bases from J, with 9 bases between. This CDR3 region has 10 residues. CDR1 and CDR2 from the germline V gene are MNHNY and SVGAGI (reference sequence). The CDR3 DNA follows: TGTGCCAGCAGTCGGGACGGGGCTTTCTTT. This encodes CASSRDGAFF.

The chain uses TRBV4-1 and TRBJ2-1; the D is unclear. V lost 1 base and J lost 10, with 14 bases in between. Germline V CDR1 and CDR2: MGHRA, YSYEKL. This CDR3 contains 14 residues. Here the CDR3 reads CASSQGSLVPEQFF. The CDR3 DNA reads TGCGCCAGCAGCCAAGGCTCTCTAGTACCCGAGCAGTTCTTC.

V usage is TRBV11-3 and J usage is TRBJ2-2; D is uncertain. The CDR3 totals 16 residues. Trimming cost V 1 base and J 1 base, with 10 bases left between them. Germline assignment: CDR1 SGHNT and CDR2 YENEEA. The CDR3: CASSLGKTRNTGELFF. The CDR3 DNA follows: TGTGCCAGCAGCTTAGGAAAAACCAGGAACACCGGGGAGCTGTTTTTT.

This chain uses TRBV7-2 with TRBJ1-4; D possibly corresponds to TRBD1 (5 bases). The germline V gene encodes CDR1 SGHTA and CDR2 FQGNSA. With 5 bases removed from V and 6 bases from J, the gap between germline ends came to 10 bases. The CDR3 loop spans 13 amino acids. The CDR3 region is CASSPDRDEKLFF. CDR3 DNA sequence: TGTGCCAGCAGCCCCGACAGAGATGAAAAACTGTTTTTT.

V usage is TRBV12-3 or TRBV12-4 and J usage is TRBJ2-3; TRBD1 agrees at 7 bases. The CDR3 runs to 14 residues. The ends lost 5 bases at V and 1 base at J; junction bases unmatched: 3. CDR3 bases: TGTGCCAGCAGTAGGGGGCTCGGCACAGATACGCAGTATTTT. Translation: CASSRGLGTDTQYF.